These 21 T cell receptor beta chains share one sample of origin, sequenced in a study of T cell repertoires in aging, cancer and after chemotherapy. Peripheral blood genomic DNA, not sorted cells or RNA, was the template. Rearranged V-D-J TRB sequences were amplified with a mixed TRB-A/B primer pool. Each CDR3 protein gets one entry after TCRdb re-called the multiplex PCR reads with MiXCR. The table includes around 1,300 distinct CDR3 sequences, roughly 22% detected once. The sequenced sample consisted of blood. The receptors were sampled from a human donor with a solid tumor.

V usage is TRBV5-6 and J usage is TRBJ2-1; weak D call: TRBD1 (5 bases). Germline V gene sequence: CDR1 SGHDT, CDR2 YYEEEE. Trimming stripped 2 bases from V and 4 bases from J, with 13 bases between. This CDR3 region has 15 residues. The CDR3 here is CASSLRQGSYNEQFF. The CDR3 DNA reads TGTGCCAGCAGCTTACGGCAGGGATCTTACAATGAGCAGTTCTTC.

This clonotype ranks as medium-sized. This chain joins TRBV10-3 and TRBJ2-7; unclear D gene. V was trimmed by 2 bases and J by 9 bases, leaving 8 bases between them. Per the germline V gene, CDR1 is ENHRY and CDR2 is SYGVKD. CDR3 length: 11 amino acids. DNA for the CDR3: TGTGCCATCAGTGAGAGCACGACGCAGTACTTC. This translates into CAISESTTQYF.

The chain uses TRBV5-6 and TRBJ2-2, with 10 bases lining up with TRBD1. V shed 2 bases, J shed 3 bases, and the junction held 7 bases outside the gene matches. The CDR3 is 17 amino acids. The V gene's germline CDR1 is SGHDT and CDR2 YYEEEE. The CDR3 reads CASSFLRGTGDTGELFF. The CDR3 nucleotides read TGTGCCAGCAGCTTTCTTAGGGGGACAGGGGACACCGGGGAGCTGTTTTTT.

This clonotype is large by share. The V call is TRBV29-1, the J call TRBJ2-5; 9 bases are shared with TRBD1. The V gene's germline CDR1 is SQVTM and CDR2 ANQGSEA. CDR3 length: 13 amino acids. The J segment lost 1 base and the V segment lost 7 bases, leaving 4 bases of the junction unmatched. The CDR3 sequence is CSGRDRVQETQYF. The CDR3, as DNA: TGCAGCGGGCGGGACAGGGTCCAAGAGACCCAGTACTTC.

The chain couples TRBV7-9 to TRBJ1-4, with 7 bases identical to TRBD1. Germline V gene sequence: CDR1 SEHNR, CDR2 FQNEAQ (reference sequence). Losses at the gene ends were 5 bases for V and 5 bases for J; bases not matched to a gene: 5. The CDR3 runs to 14 residues. CDR3 nucleotides: TGTGCCAGCAGCGACCCACAGGGGAATGAAAAACTGTTTTTT. This translates into CASSDPQGNEKLFF. The entire variable domain, with the rest obtained from reference TRBV7-9 and TRBJ1-4, is as follows: DTGVSQNPRHKITKRGQNVTFRCDPISEHNRLYWYRQTLGQGPEFLTYFQNEAQLEKSRLLSDRFSAERPKGSFSTLEIQRTEQGDSAMYLCASSDPQGNEKLFFGSGTQLSVL.

The rearrangement uses TRBV5-4 and TRBJ1-2, with D maybe TRBD1 (5 bases). With 4 bases removed from V and 5 bases from J, the gap between germline ends came to 18 bases. CDR1 is SGHNT, CDR2 YYREEE, per germline (reference sequence). This CDR3 is 15 amino acids long. This CDR3 reads CASSQAGAGGYGYTF. The DNA of the CDR3 is TGTGCCAGCAGCCAAGCGGGTGCGGGGGGATATGGCTACACCTTC.

Relative to its sample, this clonotype is medium-sized. This chain links TRBV5-5 with TRBJ2-7, with TRBD1 as a possible D gene (6 bases). V lost 4 bases and J lost 1, with 12 bases in between. This CDR3 has 14 amino acids. Germline V gives CDR1 SGHKS, CDR2 YYEKEE (reference sequence). CDR3 protein: CASSRDTFSYEQYF. The CDR3 DNA follows: TGTGCCAGCAGCCGGGACACCTTTTCCTACGAGCAGTACTTC.

This clonotype was picked up a small number of times. The chain combines TRBV30 with TRBJ2-7; 15 nucleotides agree with TRBD2. Germline trimming cut 1 base from V and 2 bases from J; bases unmatched to any gene: 0. Germline CDR1 GTSNPN, CDR2 SVGIG (reference sequence). CDR3 length: 15 amino acids. CDR3 in DNA: TGTGCCTGGAGTGGGACTAGCGGGGGGGCCTACGAGCAGTACTTC. This encodes CAWSGTSGGAYEQYF.

By share of the sample, this clonotype is medium-sized. This chain joins TRBV6-2 or TRBV6-3 and TRBJ2-7; tentatively, D is TRBD1 (6 bases). The CDR3 length is 12 residues. Germline assignment: CDR1 MNHEY and CDR2 SVGEGT. Trimming took off 4 bases at V and 4 bases at J, with 8 bases between the two ends. The CDR3 is CASSSTGYEQYF. The CDR3 DNA follows: TGTGCCAGCAGTTCCACAGGGTACGAGCAGTACTTC.

This clonotype was observed a handful of times. This chain uses TRBV2 with TRBJ2-1; D gene uncertain. Trimming stripped 6 bases from V and 0 bases from J, with 6 bases between. Germline-derived CDR1 and CDR2 are SNHLY and FYNNEI. CDR3 length: 13 amino acids. The CDR3 nucleotides are TGTGCCAGCAGCCCGAGCTCCTACAATGAGCAGTTCTTC. Translation gives CASSPSSYNEQFF.

This chain connects TRBV6-2 or TRBV6-3 to TRBJ2-3; 15 bases align to TRBD2. The CDR3 runs to 14 residues. The germline V gene encodes CDR1 MNHEY and CDR2 SVGEGT. J was trimmed by 6 bases and V by 5 bases; bases with no gene match: 0. The CDR3 DNA reads as TGTGCCAGCAGTGGACTAGCGGGGGGGGATACGCAGTATTTT. Translation: CASSGLAGGDTQYF.

This clonotype is medium-sized in the sample. The genes are TRBV12-3 or TRBV12-4 and TRBJ1-1; D may be TRBD1 (5 bases). V shed 3 bases and J shed 3 bases, with 14 bases lying between them. This CDR3 has 15 amino acids. CDR3 coding DNA: TGTGCCAGCAGTTTGGGTAGGGGCTGGTACACTGAAGCTTTCTTT. Its protein product is CASSLGRGWYTEAFF.

The chain joins TRBV12-3 or TRBV12-4 to TRBJ2-5; 11 bases are shared with TRBD2. V gave up 6 bases and J gave up 4 bases; unmatched junction bases: 7. The CDR3 runs 15 residues. The DNA for the CDR3 is TGTGCCAGCAGGGATATACTAGCGGGGGTAGAGACCCAGTACTTC. Its translation: CASRDILAGVETQYF.

The V call is TRBV6-5, the J call TRBJ2-1; D not certain. The V end lost 5 bases, the J end lost 2 bases, and 10 bases lay between the germline ends. Per germline, CDR1 MNHEY and CDR2 SVGAGI. The CDR3 runs to 14 residues. The CDR3 spells CASSIRSPYNEQFF. The DNA for the CDR3 is TGTGCCAGCAGTATTCGGAGTCCCTACAATGAGCAGTTCTTC.

This clonotype is categorized as medium-sized (0.01 to 0.1%). The genes are TRBV12-3 or TRBV12-4 and TRBJ2-7; D is possibly TRBD2 (5 bases). There are 16 residues in the CDR3. V lost 4 bases to trimming and J lost 4 bases, with 20 bases between them. The CDR3: CASSSLSNLREYEQYF. As DNA, the CDR3 is TGTGCCAGCAGTTCCCTTAGCAACCTAAGGGAGTACGAGCAGTACTTC.

This clonotype is medium-sized by share. The V and J genes are TRBV6-1 and TRBJ1-1, with TRBD1 as a possible D gene (5 bases). Looked up from germline, CDR1 is MNHNS and CDR2 is SASEGT. The CDR3 covers 15 residues. Deletions cut 2 bases from V and 5 bases from J, with 15 bases between. This CDR3 is CASSERKSGGTEAFF. The CDR3 DNA is TGTGCCAGCAGTGAAAGGAAGAGCGGGGGGACTGAAGCTTTCTTT.

The table lists this clonotype with a few counts. CDR3 DNA sequence: TGTGCCACCAGTGAATACCCGGAACCACTGTTTAACTCCTACGAGCAGTACTTC. This gives the protein CATSEYPEPLFNSYEQYF. V and J are TRBV24-1 and TRBJ2-7; D is uncertain. Trimming took 4 bases from V and 0 from J, leaving 21 bases between them. CDR3 length equals 18 residues. Germline-derived CDR1 and CDR2 are KGHDR and SFDVKD.

Judged by abundance, this clonotype is large. Written as DNA, the CDR3 is TGTGCCAGCAGCCGCCAGGGCTACTCTGGGGCCAACGTCCTGACTTTC. As protein: CASSRQGYSGANVLTF. The rearrangement joins TRBV13 to TRBJ2-6; D perhaps matches TRBD1 (5 bases). Trimming left V 5 bases short and J 0 bases short, with 11 bases between. The CDR3 sequence is 16 residues long. CDR1 is PRHDT and CDR2 is FYEKMQ in the germline V gene (reference sequence).

By sample share, this clonotype is hyperexpanded. The chain joins TRBV15 to TRBJ1-5; weak D call: TRBD1 (5 bases). V shed 4 bases and J shed 8 bases, with 12 bases lying between them. There are 13 residues in the CDR3. The germline V gene has CDR1 LNHNV and CDR2 YYDKDF (reference sequence). The CDR3 nucleotides are TGTGCCACCAGCAACGTCGGGGGGGAGCCCCAGCATTTT. Translating it yields CATSNVGGEPQHF.

The chain carries TRBV6-5 and TRBJ1-1, with 9 bases lining up with TRBD1. The CDR3 has 14 residues. Per germline, CDR1 MNHEY and CDR2 SVGAGI. Trimming removed 2 bases from V and 3 bases from J; junction bases left unmatched: 1. Written as DNA, the CDR3 is TGTGCCAGCAGTTACAGGACAGGGGACACTGAAGCTTTCTTT. Amino acid sequence: CASSYRTGDTEAFF.

This clonotype is termed medium-sized. The rearrangement joins TRBV4-3 to TRBJ2-3, with D possibly matching TRBD1 (6 bases). The germline gives CDR1 LGHNA, CDR2 YSLEER. The CDR3 covers 15 residues. The V and J ends lost 3 bases and 3 bases respectively, with 13 bases between them. The CDR3 here is CASSQVLGATDTQYF. Here the CDR3 DNA reads TGCGCCAGCAGCCAGGTTTTGGGGGCTACAGATACGCAGTATTTT.